The TCR beta chain under discussion was sequenced for a study of cytomegalovirus exposure and HLA in healthy donors. Study findings and constraints: It is likely that the observed cluster of highly shared sequence variants was a sequencing artifact. Presence/absence analyses supposed approximately even sequencing depth among donors.

The PCR ran on 60 Vbeta and 13 Jbeta primers. Profiling relied on immunoSEQ multiplex PCR, and the TCRdb table lists in-frame clones only, not all of them. The table shows 90,000 to 120,000 clones, with 70% to 80% occurring only once. With respect to this clone: The antigen is not known.

The CDR3 has 13 residues. The V segment lost 7 bases and the J segment 2 bases; nucleotides outside the gene matches: 3. The germline V gene has CDR1 MDHEN and CDR2 SYDVKM. This rearrangement joins TRBV28 to TRBJ2-7, with 9 bases aligning to TRBD2. This sequence originates from a female donor in good health and CMV-seropositive. Sequences were obtained from PBMCs. The CDR3 reads CASTGTSPYEQYF. The CDR3 DNA follows: TGTGCCAGCACCGGGACTAGCCCCTACGAGCAGTACTTC.